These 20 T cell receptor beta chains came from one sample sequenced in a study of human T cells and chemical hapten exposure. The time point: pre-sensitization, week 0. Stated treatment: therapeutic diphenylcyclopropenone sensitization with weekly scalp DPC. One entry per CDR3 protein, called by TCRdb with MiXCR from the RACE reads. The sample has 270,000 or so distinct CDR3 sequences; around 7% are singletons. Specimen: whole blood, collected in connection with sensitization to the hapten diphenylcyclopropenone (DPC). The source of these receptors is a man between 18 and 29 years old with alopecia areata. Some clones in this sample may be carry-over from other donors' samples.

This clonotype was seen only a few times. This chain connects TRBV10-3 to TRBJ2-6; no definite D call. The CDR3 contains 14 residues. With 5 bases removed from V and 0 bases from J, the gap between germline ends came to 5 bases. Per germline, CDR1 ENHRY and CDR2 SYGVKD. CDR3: CAISNPSGANVLTF. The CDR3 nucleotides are TGTGCCATCAGTAACCCCTCTGGGGCCAACGTCCTGACTTTC.

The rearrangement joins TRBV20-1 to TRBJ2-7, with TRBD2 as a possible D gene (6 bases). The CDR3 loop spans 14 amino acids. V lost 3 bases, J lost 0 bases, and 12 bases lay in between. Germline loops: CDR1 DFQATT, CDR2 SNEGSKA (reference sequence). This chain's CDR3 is CSARPWEASYEQYF. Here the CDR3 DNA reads TGCAGTGCTAGGCCCTGGGAGGCCTCCTACGAGCAGTACTTC.

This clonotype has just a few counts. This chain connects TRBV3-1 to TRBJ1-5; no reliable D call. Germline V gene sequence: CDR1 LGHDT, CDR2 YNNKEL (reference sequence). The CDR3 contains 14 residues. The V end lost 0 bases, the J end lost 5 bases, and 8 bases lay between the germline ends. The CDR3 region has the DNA TGTGCCAGCAGCCAAGATATCCGGGATCAGCCCCAGCATTTT. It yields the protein CASSQDIRDQPQHF.

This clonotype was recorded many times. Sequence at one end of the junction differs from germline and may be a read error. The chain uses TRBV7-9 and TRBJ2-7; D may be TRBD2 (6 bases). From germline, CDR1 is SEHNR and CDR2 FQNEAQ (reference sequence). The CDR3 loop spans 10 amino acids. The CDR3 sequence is CASSAGTTVF. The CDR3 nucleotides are TGTGCCAGCAGCGCGGGGACCACTGTCTTC.

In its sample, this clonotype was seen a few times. CDR3 nucleotide sequence: TGTGCCACCAGCAGTCGAGCTTCTGCGTCCACAGATACGCAGTATTTT. Translated: CATSSRASASTDTQYF. This chain uses TRBV15 with TRBJ2-3; D ambiguous. The germline V gene has CDR1 LNHNV and CDR2 YYDKDF (reference sequence). Between the trimmed V and J ends, which lost 3 bases and 2 bases, there was a span of 15 bases. The CDR3 totals 16 residues.

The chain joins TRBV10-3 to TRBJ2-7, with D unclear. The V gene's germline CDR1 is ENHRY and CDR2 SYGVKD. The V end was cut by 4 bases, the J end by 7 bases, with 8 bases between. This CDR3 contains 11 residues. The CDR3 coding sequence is TGTGCCATCAGTGCGGACGGGGAGCAGTACGTC. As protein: CAISADGEQYV.

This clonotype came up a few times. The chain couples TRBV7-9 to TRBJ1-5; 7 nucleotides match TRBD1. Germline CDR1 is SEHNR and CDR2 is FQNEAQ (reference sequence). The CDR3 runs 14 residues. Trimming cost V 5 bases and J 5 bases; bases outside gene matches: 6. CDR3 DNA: TGTGCCAGCAGCCCTCAGGGGGAAGATCAGCCCCAGCATTTT. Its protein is CASSPQGEDQPQHF. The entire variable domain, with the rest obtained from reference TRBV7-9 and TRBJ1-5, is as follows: DTGVSQNPRHKITKRGQNVTFRCDPISEHNRLYWYRQTLGQGPEFLTYFQNEAQLEKSRLLSDRFSAERPKGSFSTLEIQRTEQGDSAMYLCASSPQGEDQPQHFGDGTRLSIL.

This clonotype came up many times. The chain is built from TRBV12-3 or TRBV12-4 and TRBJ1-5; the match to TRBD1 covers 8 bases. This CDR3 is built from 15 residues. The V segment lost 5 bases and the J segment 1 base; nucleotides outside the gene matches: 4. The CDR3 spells CASSQDRDSNQPQHF. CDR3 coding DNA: TGTGCCAGCAGTCAGGACAGGGACAGCAATCAGCCCCAGCATTTT.

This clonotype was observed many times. The CDR3 spells CASSQVRAQSPLHF. DNA for the CDR3: TGCGCCAGCAGCCAAGTCAGAGCTCAATCACCCCTCCACTTT. The chain is built from TRBV4-3 and TRBJ1-6; D is unclear. CDR3 length equals 14 residues. Per germline, CDR1 LGHNA and CDR2 YSLEER. V lost 1 base and J 10 bases, leaving 11 bases between the germline ends.

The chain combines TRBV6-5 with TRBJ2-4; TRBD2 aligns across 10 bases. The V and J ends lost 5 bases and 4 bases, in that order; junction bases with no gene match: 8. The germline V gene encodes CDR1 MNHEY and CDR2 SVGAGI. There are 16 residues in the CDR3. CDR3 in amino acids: CASSLSASGGKNIQYF. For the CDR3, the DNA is TGTGCCAGCAGTCTCAGCGCTAGCGGGGGAAAAAACATTCAGTACTTC.

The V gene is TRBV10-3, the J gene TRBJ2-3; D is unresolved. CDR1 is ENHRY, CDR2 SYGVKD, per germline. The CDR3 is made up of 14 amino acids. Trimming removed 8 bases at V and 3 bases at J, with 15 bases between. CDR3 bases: TGTGCCATCCATGATGGCGCGAGGACAGATACGCAGTATTTT. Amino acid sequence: CAIHDGARTDTQYF.

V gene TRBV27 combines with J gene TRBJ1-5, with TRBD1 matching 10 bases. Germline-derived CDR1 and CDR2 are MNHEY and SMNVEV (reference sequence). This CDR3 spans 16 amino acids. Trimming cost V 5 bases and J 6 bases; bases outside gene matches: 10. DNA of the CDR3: TGTGCCAGCAGTATGGACAGGGGGACCTTGGGTCAGCCCCAGCATTTT. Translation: CASSMDRGTLGQPQHF.

In nucleotides, the CDR3 is TGTGCCAGCAGGCACTTCAGGGGGCGCGTCTACGAGCAGTACTTC. As protein: CASRHFRGRVYEQYF. The gene calls are TRBV11-2 and TRBJ2-7, with 8 bases matching TRBD1. Germline CDR1 is SGHAT and CDR2 is FQNNGV. The CDR3 is 15 amino acids. V shed 6 bases and J 3 bases; nucleotides not matched to a gene: 10.

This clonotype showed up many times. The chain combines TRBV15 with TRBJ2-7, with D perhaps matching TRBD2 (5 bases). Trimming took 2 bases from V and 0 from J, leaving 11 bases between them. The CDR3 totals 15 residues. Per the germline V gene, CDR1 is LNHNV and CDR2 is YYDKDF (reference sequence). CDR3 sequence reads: CATSRLRGSSYEQYF. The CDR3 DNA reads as TGTGCCACCAGCAGATTGAGAGGGAGCTCCTACGAGCAGTACTTC.

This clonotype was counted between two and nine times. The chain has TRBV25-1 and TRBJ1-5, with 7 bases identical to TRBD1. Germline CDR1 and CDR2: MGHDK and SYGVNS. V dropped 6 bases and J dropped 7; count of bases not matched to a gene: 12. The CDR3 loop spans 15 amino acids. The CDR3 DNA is TGTGCCAGCAGCAATCAGGGGGAGGGCGACCAGCCCCAGCATTTT. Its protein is CASSNQGEGDQPQHF.

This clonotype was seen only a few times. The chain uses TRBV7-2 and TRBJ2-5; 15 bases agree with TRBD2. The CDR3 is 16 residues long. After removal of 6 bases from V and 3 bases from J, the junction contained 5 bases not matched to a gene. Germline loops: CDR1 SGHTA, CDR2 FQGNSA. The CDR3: CASSKGLAGGEETQYF. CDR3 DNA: TGTGCCAGCAGTAAGGGACTAGCGGGGGGCGAAGAGACCCAGTACTTC.

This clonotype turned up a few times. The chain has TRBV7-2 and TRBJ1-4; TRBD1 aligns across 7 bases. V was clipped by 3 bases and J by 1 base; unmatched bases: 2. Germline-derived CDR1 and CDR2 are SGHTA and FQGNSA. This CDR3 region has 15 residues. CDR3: CASSFRQGTNEKLFF. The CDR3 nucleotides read TGTGCCAGCAGCTTTCGACAGGGAACTAATGAAAAACTGTTTTTT.

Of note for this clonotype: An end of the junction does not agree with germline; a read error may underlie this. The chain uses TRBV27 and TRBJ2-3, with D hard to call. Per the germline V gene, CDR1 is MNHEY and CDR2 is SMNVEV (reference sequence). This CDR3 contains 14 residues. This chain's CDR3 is CASSISIATDTQYF. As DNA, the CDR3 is TGTGCCAGCAGTATATCGATCGCGACAGATACGCAGTATTTT.

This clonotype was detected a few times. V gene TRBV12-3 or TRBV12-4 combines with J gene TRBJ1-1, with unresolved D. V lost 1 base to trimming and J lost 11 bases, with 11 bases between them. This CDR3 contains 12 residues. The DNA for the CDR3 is TGTGCCAGCAGTTTAGTTACCGGGAGGGCTTTCTTT. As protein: CASSLVTGRAFF.

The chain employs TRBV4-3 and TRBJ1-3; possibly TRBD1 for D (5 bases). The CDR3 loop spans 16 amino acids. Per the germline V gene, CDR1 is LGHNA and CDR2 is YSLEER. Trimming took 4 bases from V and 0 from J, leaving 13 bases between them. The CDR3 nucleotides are TGCGCCAGCAGCCCCCAAGGGGCAGCCTCTGGAAACACCATATATTTT. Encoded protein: CASSPQGAASGNTIYF.